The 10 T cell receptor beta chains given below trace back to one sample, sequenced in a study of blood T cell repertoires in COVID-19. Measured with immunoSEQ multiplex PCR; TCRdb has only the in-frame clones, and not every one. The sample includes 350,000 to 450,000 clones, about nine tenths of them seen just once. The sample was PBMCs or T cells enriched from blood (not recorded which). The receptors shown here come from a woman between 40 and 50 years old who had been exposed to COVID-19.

Here the CDR3 reads CASSLSLQGRETQYF. DNA of the CDR3: TGTGCCAGCAGTTTATCGTTACAGGGGAGAGAGACCCAGTACTTC. The chain recombines TRBV27 with TRBJ2-5, with 7 bases that match TRBD1. Per germline, CDR1 MNHEY and CDR2 SMNVEV (reference sequence). The CDR3 has 15 residues. After removal of 0 bases from V and 4 bases from J, the junction contained 5 bases not matched to a gene.

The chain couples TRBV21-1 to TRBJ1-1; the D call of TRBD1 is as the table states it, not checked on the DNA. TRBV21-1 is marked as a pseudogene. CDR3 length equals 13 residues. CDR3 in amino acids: CASSRQKNTEAFF. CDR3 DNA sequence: TGTGCCAGCAGCCGCCAGAAGAACACTGAAGCTTTCTTT.

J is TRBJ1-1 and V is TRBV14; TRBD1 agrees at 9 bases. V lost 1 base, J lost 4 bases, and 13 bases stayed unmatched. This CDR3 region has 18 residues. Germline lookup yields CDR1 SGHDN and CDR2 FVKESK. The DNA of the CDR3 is TGTGCCAGCAGCCAAGCGGGACAGGGCATCAAAGTCGTCACTGAAGCTTTCTTT. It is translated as CASSQAGQGIKVVTEAFF.

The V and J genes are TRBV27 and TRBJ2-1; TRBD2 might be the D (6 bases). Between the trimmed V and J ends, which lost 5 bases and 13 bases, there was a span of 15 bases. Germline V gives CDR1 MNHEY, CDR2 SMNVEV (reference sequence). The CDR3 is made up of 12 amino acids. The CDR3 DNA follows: TGTGCCAGCAGTCCCGCCCGGACTATTCAGTTCTTC. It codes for CASSPARTIQFF.

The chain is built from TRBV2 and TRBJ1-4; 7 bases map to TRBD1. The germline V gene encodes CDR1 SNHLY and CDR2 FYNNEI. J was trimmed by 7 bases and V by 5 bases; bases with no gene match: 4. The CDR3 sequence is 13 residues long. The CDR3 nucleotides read TGTGCCAGCAGTAAGACAGGGATTGAAAAACTGTTTTTT. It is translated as CASSKTGIEKLFF.

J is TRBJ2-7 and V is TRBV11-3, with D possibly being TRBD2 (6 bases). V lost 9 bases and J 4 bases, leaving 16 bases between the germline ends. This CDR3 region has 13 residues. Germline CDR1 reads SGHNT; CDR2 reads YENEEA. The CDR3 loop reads CASRSGVSYEQYF. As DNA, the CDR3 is TGTGCCAGTCGTTCGGGGGTGAGTTACGAGCAGTACTTC.

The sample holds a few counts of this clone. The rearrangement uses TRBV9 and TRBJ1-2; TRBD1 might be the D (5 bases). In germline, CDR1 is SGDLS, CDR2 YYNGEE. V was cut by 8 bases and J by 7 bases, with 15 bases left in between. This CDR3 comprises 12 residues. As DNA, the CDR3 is TGTGCCAGGACCCCCGGGGGAAGTGGCTACACCTTC. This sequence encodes CARTPGGSGYTF.

The CDR3 here is CAGPRGPVEKLFF. For the CDR3, the DNA is TGTGCCGGTCCTAGGGGGCCCGTGGAAAAACTGTTTTTT. The genes are TRBV14 and TRBJ1-4; 7 bases are a match to TRBD1. Germline loops: CDR1 SGHDN, CDR2 FVKESK. CDR3 length: 13 amino acids. Trimming cost V 11 bases and J 8 bases; bases outside gene matches: 11.

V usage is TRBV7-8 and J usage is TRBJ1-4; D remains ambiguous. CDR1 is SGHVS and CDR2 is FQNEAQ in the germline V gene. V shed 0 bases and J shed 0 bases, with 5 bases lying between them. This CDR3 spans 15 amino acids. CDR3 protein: CASSLAQATNEKLFF. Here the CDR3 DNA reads TGTGCCAGCAGCTTAGCTCAGGCAACTAATGAAAAACTGTTTTTT.

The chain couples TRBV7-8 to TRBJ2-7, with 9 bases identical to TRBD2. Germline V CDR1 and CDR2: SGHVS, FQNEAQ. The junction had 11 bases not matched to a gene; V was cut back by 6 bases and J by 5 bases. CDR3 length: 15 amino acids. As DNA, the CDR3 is TGTGCCAGCAGAGCTCTAGCGGGGACCCCGCACGAGCAGTACTTC. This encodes CASRALAGTPHEQYF.